The rows below give T cell receptor beta chains drawn from one sample of a study of OX40 agonist ivuxolimab in advanced cancers. The data were produced by immunoSEQ multiplex PCR, yet TCRdb's version contains in-frame clones alone and is incomplete. The data contain about 38,000 clones, around 73% of them singletons. This specimen consisted of CD4+ or CD8+ T cells sorted from blood, obtained in a trial of the OX40 agonist ivuxolimab. The receptors stem from an adult with an advanced solid tumor such as melanoma, head and neck, liver or kidney cancer. Both conserved end residues are part of each CDR3. Each record gives: J gene, V gene, D gene, clone size, CDR3 DNA, CDR3 protein. D genes are given only for firm matches. Clone size, where shown, is once, few, many, or a class for clones that have expanded.

j_gene: TRBJ2-7
v_gene: TRBV13
d_gene: TRBD1
abundance: .
CDR3nt: TGTGCCAGCAGCCCTCGGACAGGGTTTAGCCACGAGCAGTACTTC
CDR3aa: CASSPRTGFSHEQYF

j_gene: TRBJ2-2
v_gene: TRBV4-3
d_gene: .
abundance: few
CDR3nt: TGCGCCAGCAGCCAAGGGGAGCAGTGGGTATACACCGGGGAGCTGTTTTTT
CDR3aa: CASSQGEQWVYTGELFF

j_gene: TRBJ2-5
v_gene: TRBV6-1
d_gene: .
abundance: .
CDR3nt: TGTGCCAGCAGCGATAGAGGTTCCCGCCGGGAGACCCAGTACTTC
CDR3aa: CASSDRGSRRETQYF

j_gene: TRBJ2-7
v_gene: TRBV6-5
d_gene: .
abundance: .
CDR3nt: TGTGCCACCTCCGGGACTGCATCCTACGAGCAGTACTTC
CDR3aa: CATSGTASYEQYF

j_gene: TRBJ2-3
v_gene: TRBV7-3
d_gene: .
abundance: .
CDR3nt: TGTGCCAGCAGTTTCTCGAGGGACAGCACAGATACGCAGTATTTT
CDR3aa: CASSFSRDSTDTQYF

j_gene: TRBJ1-1
v_gene: TRBV30
d_gene: TRBD1
abundance: few
CDR3nt: TGTGCCTGGGCGACAGGGGTCGCTGAAGCTTTCTTT
CDR3aa: CAWATGVAEAFF

j_gene: TRBJ1-1
v_gene: TRBV5-4
d_gene: .
abundance: .
CDR3nt: TGTGCCAGCAGCCCGGGACAAGAGAACACTGAAGCTTTCTTT
CDR3aa: CASSPGQENTEAFF

j_gene: TRBJ2-2
v_gene: TRBV27
d_gene: .
abundance: few
CDR3nt: TGTGCCAGCAGTTGGATCCCCGGGGAGCTGTTTTTT
CDR3aa: CASSWIPGELFF

j_gene: TRBJ2-3
v_gene: TRBV27
d_gene: .
abundance: .
CDR3nt: TGTGCCAGCAGACCGCCCCAAGCGGGCCCCCGGGATACGCAGTATTTT
CDR3aa: CASRPPQAGPRDTQYF

j_gene: TRBJ1-3
v_gene: TRBV6-6
d_gene: .
abundance: few
CDR3nt: TGTGCCAGCTACGGCATCCAGTCCTCTGGAAACACCATATATTTT
CDR3aa: CASYGIQSSGNTIYF

j_gene: TRBJ2-1
v_gene: TRBV29-1
d_gene: TRBD2
abundance: .
CDR3nt: TGCAGCGTTGAAGGGCGCGGGGGGTTTTCCTACAATGAGCAGTTCTTC
CDR3aa: CSVEGRGGFSYNEQFF

j_gene: TRBJ2-1
v_gene: TRBV29-1
d_gene: TRBD1
abundance: .
CDR3nt: TGCAGCGTTGCGTCGTGGGACAGGGCCAATGAGCAGTTCTTC
CDR3aa: CSVASWDRANEQFF

j_gene: TRBJ2-7
v_gene: TRBV15
d_gene: TRBD1
abundance: .
CDR3nt: TGTGCCACCAGCAGGGACCGGGACAGGGTCTACGAGCAGTACTTC
CDR3aa: CATSRDRDRVYEQYF

j_gene: TRBJ2-7
v_gene: TRBV27
d_gene: TRBD2
abundance: .
CDR3nt: TGTGCCAGCAGTAGAATAGCGGGAGACTATCTGGACGAGCAGTACTTC
CDR3aa: CASSRIAGDYLDEQYF

j_gene: TRBJ1-1
v_gene: TRBV5-4
d_gene: .
abundance: .
CDR3nt: TGTGCCAGCAGCAAACAGAGCCCGACCGCTGAAGCTTTCTTT
CDR3aa: CASSKQSPTAEAFF

j_gene: TRBJ1-1
v_gene: TRBV10-3
d_gene: TRBD1
abundance: .
CDR3nt: TGTGCCGGGTCAGGGACAGGGGGCAATACTGAAGCTTTCTTT
CDR3aa: CAGSGTGGNTEAFF

j_gene: TRBJ2-7
v_gene: TRBV7-3
d_gene: .
abundance: .
CDR3nt: TGTGCCAGCAGCCCGGCCGGGGGGCCCTACGAGCAGTACTTC
CDR3aa: CASSPAGGPYEQYF

j_gene: TRBJ2-7
v_gene: TRBV5-6
d_gene: .
abundance: .
CDR3nt: TGTGCCAGCATCTCACGGGGGACCATCCTTTACGAGCAGTACTTC
CDR3aa: CASISRGTILYEQYF

j_gene: TRBJ1-2
v_gene: TRBV6-1
d_gene: .
abundance: .
CDR3nt: TGTGCCAGCAGTCGAAAGGGGGAGGCGGAGGGCTACACCTTC
CDR3aa: CASSRKGEAEGYTF

j_gene: TRBJ1-2
v_gene: TRBV7-6
d_gene: .
abundance: .
CDR3nt: TGTGCCAGCAGCTTAGGTTTCGGGGGACACTATGGCTACACCTTC
CDR3aa: CASSLGFGGHYGYTF

j_gene: TRBJ1-1
v_gene: TRBV19
d_gene: .
abundance: .
CDR3nt: TGTGCCAGTAGTATTGAATGGCGGGCAGGAGACACTGAAGCTTTCTTT
CDR3aa: CASSIEWRAGDTEAFF

j_gene: TRBJ2-1
v_gene: TRBV23-1
d_gene: TRBD1
abundance: .
CDR3nt: TGCGCCAGCAGTCATAAAGGGGGCGTCTACTCCTACAATGAGCAGTTCTTC
CDR3aa: CASSHKGGVYSYNEQFF

j_gene: TRBJ2-1
v_gene: TRBV4-3
d_gene: TRBD1
abundance: few
CDR3nt: TGCGCCAGCAGTACACCGGGACAGGGGGCAAATGAGCAGTTCTTC
CDR3aa: CASSTPGQGANEQFF

j_gene: TRBJ1-1
v_gene: TRBV6-4
d_gene: .
abundance: .
CDR3nt: TGTGCCAGCAGACTTGCAGAGAACACTGAAGCTTTCTTT
CDR3aa: CASRLAENTEAFF

j_gene: TRBJ1-1
v_gene: TRBV6-6
d_gene: TRBD1
abundance: .
CDR3nt: TGTGCCAGCAGCAGGGGGGGGTTGAAGAACACTGAAGCTTTCTTT
CDR3aa: CASSRGGLKNTEAFF

j_gene: TRBJ2-5
v_gene: TRBV7-9
d_gene: TRBD1
abundance: .
CDR3nt: TGTGCCAGCAGCCACCCTGGGACAGGGGGAGGAATCACCCAAGAGACCCAGTACTTC
CDR3aa: CASSHPGTGGGITQETQYF

j_gene: TRBJ2-7
v_gene: TRBV4-1
d_gene: .
abundance: .
CDR3nt: TGCGCCAGCAGCCAAGGGGAAGCCTACGAGCAGTACTTC
CDR3aa: CASSQGEAYEQYF

j_gene: TRBJ2-7
v_gene: TRBV19
d_gene: .
abundance: .
CDR3nt: TGTGCCAGTAGTATCGGCGCGGGGTCCTACGAGCAGTACTTC
CDR3aa: CASSIGAGSYEQYF